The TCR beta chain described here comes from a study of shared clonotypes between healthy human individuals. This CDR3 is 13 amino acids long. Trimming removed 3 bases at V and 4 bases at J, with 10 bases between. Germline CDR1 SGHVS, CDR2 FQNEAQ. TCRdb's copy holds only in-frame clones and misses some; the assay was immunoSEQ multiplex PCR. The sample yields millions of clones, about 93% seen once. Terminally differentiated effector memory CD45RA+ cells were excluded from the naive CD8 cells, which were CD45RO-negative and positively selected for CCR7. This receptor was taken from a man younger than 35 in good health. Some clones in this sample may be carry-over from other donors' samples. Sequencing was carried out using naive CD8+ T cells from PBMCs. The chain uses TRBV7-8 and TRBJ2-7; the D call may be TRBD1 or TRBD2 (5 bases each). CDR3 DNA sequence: TGTGCCAGCAGCTTGTTGGGGACGTACGAGCAGTACTTC. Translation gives CASSLLGTYEQYF.